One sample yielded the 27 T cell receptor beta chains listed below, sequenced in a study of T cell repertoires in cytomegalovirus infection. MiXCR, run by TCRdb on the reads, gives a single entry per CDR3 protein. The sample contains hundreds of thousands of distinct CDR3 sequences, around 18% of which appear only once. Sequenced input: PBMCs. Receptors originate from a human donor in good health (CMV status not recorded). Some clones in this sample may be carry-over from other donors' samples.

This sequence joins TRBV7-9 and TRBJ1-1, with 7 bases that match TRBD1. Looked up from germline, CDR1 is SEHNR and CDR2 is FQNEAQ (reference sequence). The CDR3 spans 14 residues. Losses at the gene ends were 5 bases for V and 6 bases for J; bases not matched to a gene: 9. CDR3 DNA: TGTGCCAGCAGCCCGACAGGGATGGGCGCTGAAGCTTTCTTT. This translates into CASSPTGMGAEAFF.

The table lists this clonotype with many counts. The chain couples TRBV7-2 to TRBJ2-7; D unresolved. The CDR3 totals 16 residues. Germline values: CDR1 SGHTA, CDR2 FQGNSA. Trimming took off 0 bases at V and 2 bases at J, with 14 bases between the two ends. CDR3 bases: TGTGCCAGCAGCTTAGCGCTGTCTTCCCTAACCTACGAGCAGTACTTC. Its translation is CASSLALSSLTYEQYF.

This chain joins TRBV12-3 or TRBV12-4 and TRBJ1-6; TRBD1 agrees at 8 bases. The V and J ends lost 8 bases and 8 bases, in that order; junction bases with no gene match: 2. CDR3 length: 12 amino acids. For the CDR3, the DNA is TGTGCCAGCGGACAGGGTTATTCACCCCTCCACTTT. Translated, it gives CASGQGYSPLHF.

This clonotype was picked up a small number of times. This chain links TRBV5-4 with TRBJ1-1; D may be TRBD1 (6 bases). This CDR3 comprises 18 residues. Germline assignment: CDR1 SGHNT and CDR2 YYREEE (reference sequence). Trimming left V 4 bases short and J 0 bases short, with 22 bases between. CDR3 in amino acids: CASSTRRRGRVMNTEAFF. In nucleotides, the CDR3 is TGTGCCAGCAGCACCCGTCGCCGGGGGCGAGTAATGAACACTGAAGCTTTCTTT.

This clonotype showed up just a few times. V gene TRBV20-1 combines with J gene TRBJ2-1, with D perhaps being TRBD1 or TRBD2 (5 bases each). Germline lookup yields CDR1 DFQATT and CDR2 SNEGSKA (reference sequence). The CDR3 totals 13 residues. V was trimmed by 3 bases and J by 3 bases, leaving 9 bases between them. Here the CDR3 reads CSASGANYNEQFF. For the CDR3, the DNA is TGCAGTGCTAGCGGGGCGAACTACAATGAGCAGTTCTTC.

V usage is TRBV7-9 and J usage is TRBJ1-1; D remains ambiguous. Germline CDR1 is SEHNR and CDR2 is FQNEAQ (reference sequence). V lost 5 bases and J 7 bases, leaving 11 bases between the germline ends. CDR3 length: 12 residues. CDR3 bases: TGTGCCAGCAGCCCGCCGGGTTTTGAAGCTTTCTTT. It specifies CASSPPGFEAFF.

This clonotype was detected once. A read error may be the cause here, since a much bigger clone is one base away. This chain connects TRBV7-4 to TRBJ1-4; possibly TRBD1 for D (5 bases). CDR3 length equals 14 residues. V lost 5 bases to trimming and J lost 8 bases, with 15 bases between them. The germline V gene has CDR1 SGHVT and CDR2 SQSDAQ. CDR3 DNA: TGTGCCAGCAGCCAATGGATAGGGGACGAAAAACTGTTTTTT. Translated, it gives CASSQWIGDEKLFF.

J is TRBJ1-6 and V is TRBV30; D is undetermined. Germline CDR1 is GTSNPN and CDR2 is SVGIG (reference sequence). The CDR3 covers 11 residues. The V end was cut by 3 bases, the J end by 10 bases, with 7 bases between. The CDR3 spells CAWRRRSPLHF. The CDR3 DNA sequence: TGTGCCTGGAGAAGAAGGTCACCCCTCCACTTT. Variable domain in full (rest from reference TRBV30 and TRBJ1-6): SQTIHQWPATLVQPVGSPLSLECTVEGTSNPNLYWYRQAAGRGLQLLFYSVGIGQISSEVPQNLSASRPQDRQFILSSKKLLLSDSGFYLCAWRRRSPLHFGNGTRLTVT.

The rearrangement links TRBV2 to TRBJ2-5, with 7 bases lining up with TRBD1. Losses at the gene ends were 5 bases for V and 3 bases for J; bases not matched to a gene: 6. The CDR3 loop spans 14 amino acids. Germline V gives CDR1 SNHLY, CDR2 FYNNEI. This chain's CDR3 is CASSFDRAEETQYF. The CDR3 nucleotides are TGTGCCAGCAGTTTTGACAGGGCCGAAGAGACCCAGTACTTC.

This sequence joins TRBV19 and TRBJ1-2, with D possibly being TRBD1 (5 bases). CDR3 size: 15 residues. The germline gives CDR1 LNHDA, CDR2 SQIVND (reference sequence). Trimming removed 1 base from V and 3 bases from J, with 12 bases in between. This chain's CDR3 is CASSIAAGGYYGYTF. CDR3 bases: TGTGCCAGTAGTATAGCGGCCGGGGGATACTATGGCTACACCTTC.

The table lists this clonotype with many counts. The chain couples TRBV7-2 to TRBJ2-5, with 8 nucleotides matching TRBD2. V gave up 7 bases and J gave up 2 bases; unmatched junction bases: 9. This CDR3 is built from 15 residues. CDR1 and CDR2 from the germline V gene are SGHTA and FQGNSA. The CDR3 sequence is CASTSGSGRQETQYF. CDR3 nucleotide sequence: TGTGCCAGCACCTCGGGGAGCGGGAGACAAGAGACCCAGTACTTC.

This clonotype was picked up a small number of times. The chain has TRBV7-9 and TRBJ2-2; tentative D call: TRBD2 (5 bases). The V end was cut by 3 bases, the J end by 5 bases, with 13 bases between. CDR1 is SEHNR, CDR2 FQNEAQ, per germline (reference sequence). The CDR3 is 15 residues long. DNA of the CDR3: TGTGCCAGCAGCTTTATGAGCCCGGGGACCGGGGAGCTGTTTTTT. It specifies CASSFMSPGTGELFF.

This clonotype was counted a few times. CDR3 DNA sequence: TGCAGTGCTAGAGGGGTGGCAGAGCAGTTCTTC. This codes for CSARGVAEQFF. This chain joins TRBV20-1 and TRBJ2-1; D gene ambiguous. Germline assignment: CDR1 DFQATT and CDR2 SNEGSKA (reference sequence). The CDR3 contains 11 residues. V lost 1 base and J 10 bases, leaving 8 bases between the germline ends.

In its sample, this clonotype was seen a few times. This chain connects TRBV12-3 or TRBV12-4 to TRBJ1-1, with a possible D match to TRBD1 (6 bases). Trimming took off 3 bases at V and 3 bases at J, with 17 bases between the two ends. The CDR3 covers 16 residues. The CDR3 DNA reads TGTGCCAGCAGTTTGGCGGCCGGGGGCTGGTACACTGAAGCTTTCTTT. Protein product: CASSLAAGGWYTEAFF.

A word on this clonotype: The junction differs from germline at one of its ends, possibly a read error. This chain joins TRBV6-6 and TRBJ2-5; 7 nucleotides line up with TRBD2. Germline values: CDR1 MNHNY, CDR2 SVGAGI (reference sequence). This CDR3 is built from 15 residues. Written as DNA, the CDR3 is TGTGCCAGCAGTTACTCTAGCGGGCCCCAAGAGTCCCAGTACTTC. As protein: CASSYSSGPQESQYF.

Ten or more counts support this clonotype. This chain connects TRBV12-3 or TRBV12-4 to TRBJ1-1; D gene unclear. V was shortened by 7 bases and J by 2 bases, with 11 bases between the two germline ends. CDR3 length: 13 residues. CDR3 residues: CASMGGINTEAFF. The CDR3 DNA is TGTGCCAGCATGGGAGGGATTAACACTGAAGCTTTCTTT.

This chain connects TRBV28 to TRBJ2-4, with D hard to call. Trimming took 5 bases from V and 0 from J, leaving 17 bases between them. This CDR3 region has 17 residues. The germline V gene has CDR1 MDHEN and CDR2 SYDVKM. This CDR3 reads CASSARTERLAKNIQYF. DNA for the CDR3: TGTGCCAGCAGTGCGCGGACGGAACGCTTAGCCAAAAACATTCAGTACTTC.

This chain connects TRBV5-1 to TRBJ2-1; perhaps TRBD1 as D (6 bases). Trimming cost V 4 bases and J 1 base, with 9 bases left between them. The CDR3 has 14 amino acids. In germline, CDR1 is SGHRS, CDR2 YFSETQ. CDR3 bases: TGCGCCAGCAGCGATCAGGGGTCCTACAATGAGCAGTTCTTC. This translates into CASSDQGSYNEQFF.

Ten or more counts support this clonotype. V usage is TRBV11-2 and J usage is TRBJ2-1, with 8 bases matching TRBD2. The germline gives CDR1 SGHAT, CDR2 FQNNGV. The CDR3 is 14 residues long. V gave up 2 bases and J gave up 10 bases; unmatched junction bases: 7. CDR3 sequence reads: CASSLLRGVGEQFF. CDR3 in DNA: TGTGCCAGCAGCTTATTGCGGGGGGTGGGAGAGCAGTTCTTC.

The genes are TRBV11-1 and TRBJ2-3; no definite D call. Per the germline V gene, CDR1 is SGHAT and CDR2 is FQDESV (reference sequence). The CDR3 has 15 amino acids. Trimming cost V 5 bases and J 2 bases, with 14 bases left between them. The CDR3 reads CASSPPGKLTDTQYF. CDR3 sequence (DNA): TGTGCCAGCAGCCCCCCCGGAAAACTCACAGATACGCAGTATTTT. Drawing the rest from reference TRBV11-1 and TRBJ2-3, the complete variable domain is EAEVAQSPRYKITEKSQAVAFWCDPISGHATLYWYRQILGQGPELLVQFQDESVVDDSQLPKDRFSAERLKGVDSTLKIQPAELGDSAMYLCASSPPGKLTDTQYFGPGTRLTVL.

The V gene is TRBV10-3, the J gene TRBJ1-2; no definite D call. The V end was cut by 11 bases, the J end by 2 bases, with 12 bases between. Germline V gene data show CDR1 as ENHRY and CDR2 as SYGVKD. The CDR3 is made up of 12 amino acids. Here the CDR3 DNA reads TGTGCCGCCCTCTCAGGAAACTATGGCTACACCTTC. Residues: CAALSGNYGYTF.

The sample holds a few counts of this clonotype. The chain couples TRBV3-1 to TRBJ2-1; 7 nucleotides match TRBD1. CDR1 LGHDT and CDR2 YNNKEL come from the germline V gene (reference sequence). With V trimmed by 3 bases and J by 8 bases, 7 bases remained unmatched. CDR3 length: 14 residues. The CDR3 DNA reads TGTGCCAGCAGCCAGACACAGGGGAACCATGAGCAGTTCTTC. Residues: CASSQTQGNHEQFF.

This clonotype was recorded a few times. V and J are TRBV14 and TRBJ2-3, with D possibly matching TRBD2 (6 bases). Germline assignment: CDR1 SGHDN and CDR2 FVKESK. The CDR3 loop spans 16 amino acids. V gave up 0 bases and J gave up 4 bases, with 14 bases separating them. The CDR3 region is CASSQEPGERADTQYF. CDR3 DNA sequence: TGTGCCAGCAGCCAAGAACCGGGAGAGCGCGCAGATACGCAGTATTTT.

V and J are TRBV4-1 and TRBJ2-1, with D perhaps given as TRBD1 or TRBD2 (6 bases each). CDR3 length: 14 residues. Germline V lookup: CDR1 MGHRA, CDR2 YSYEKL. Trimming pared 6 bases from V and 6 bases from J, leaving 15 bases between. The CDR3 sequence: CASSGGTWTNEQFF. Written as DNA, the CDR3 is TGCGCCAGCAGTGGCGGGACATGGACCAATGAGCAGTTCTTC.

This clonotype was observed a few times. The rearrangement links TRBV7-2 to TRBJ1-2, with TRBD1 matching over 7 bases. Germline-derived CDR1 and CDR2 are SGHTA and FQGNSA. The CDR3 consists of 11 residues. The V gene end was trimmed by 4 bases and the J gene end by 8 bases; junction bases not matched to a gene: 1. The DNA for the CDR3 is TGTGCCAGCAGCTACAGGGGAGGCTACACCTTC. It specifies CASSYRGGYTF.

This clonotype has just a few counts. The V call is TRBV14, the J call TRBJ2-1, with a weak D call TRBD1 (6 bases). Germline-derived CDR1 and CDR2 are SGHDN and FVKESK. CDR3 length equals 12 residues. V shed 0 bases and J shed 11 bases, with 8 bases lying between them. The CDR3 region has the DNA TGTGCCAGCAGCCAAGACAGGGGAAAGCAGTTCTTC. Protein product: CASSQDRGKQFF.

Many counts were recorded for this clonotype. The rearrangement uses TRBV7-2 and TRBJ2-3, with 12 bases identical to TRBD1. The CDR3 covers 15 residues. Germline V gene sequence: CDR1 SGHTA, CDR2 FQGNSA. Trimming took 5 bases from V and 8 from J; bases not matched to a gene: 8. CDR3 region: CASSMTGQGASTQYF. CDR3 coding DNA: TGTGCCAGCAGCATGACGGGACAGGGGGCATCTACGCAGTATTTT.